At least ten counts were recorded for the clone carrying this T cell receptor beta chain. Its antigen is not known. This sample stems from a study of CD8 T cells in ankylosing spondylitis. Whole-study results and caveats: Blood from ankylosing spondylitis patients appeared to carry a characteristic roughly eight-variant TCR beta motif. There were earlier reports of some motif variants in reactive arthritis synovial fluid and blood. Significant enrichment of disease-linked clones was reported in matched ankylosing spondylitis synovial fluid. Disease-linked clones were CD8+ and relatively rare in peripheral blood.

CDR1 MDHEN and CDR2 SYDVKM come from the germline V gene. The CDR3 is 15 residues long. After removal of 7 bases from V and 2 bases from J, the junction contained 8 bases not matched to a gene. 5'-RACE, quantitative and with molecular barcodes, yielded the TCR beta libraries. TCRdb passed the 5' RACE reads through MiXCR, listing each CDR3 protein once. The table shows about 460,000 distinct CDR3 sequences, with 5.3% occurring only once. Sequencing was carried out using blood, either unsorted or a sorted T cell fraction (not recorded which). The source of this sequence is a male donor with ankylosing spondylitis. V is TRBV28 and J is TRBJ2-7; 10 bases match TRBD2. CDR3 DNA sequence: TGTGCCAGCAACCCTAGCGGGAGCAGGACCTACGAGCAGTACTTC. It translates to CASNPSGSRTYEQYF.